This T cell receptor beta chain originates from a study of shared clonotypes between healthy human individuals. V was cut by 4 bases and J by 5 bases, with 15 bases left in between. Germline CDR1 and CDR2: SEHNR and FQNEAQ (reference sequence). CDR3 size: 15 residues. Positively selected for CCR7, the CD45RO-negative cells used as naive CD8 cells excluded terminally differentiated effector memory CD45RA+ cells. Each of the donors was a healthy adult who was HIV-negative and had not had a recent acute infection or vaccination. As concerns this clone: Its cognate antigen is unknown.

Study observations and caveats: Relative to memory subsets, naive subsets generally showed larger estimated richness.

Assay: immunoSEQ multiplex PCR; the TCRdb copy retains only in-frame clones and omits some. The data contain approximately 720,000 clones, around 92% of them singletons. The sequence was obtained from a man aged 25 to 40 in good health. This chain joins TRBV7-9 and TRBJ2-1; no clear D gene. Sequencing input: naive CD8+ T cells sorted from blood. CDR3 in amino acids: CASSSRLRAHNEQFF. In DNA form, the CDR3 reads TGTGCCAGCAGCTCCCGACTCCGAGCACACAATGAGCAGTTCTTC. The entire variable domain, with the rest obtained from reference TRBV7-9 and TRBJ2-1, is as follows: DTGVSQNPRHKITKRGQNVTFRCDPISEHNRLYWYRQTLGQGPEFLTYFQNEAQLEKSRLLSDRFSAERPKGSFSTLEIQRTEQGDSAMYLCASSSRLRAHNEQFFGPGTRLTVL.